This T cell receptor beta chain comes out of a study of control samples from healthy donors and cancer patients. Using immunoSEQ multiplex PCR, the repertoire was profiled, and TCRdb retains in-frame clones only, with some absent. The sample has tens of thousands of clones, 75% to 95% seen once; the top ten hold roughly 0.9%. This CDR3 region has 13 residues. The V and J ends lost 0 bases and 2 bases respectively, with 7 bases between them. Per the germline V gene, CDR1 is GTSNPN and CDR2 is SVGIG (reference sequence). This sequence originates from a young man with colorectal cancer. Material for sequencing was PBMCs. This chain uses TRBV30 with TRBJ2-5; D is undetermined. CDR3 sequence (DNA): TGTGCCTGGAGTGTACAGATTCAAGAGACCCAGTACTTC. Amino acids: CAWSVQIQETQYF.